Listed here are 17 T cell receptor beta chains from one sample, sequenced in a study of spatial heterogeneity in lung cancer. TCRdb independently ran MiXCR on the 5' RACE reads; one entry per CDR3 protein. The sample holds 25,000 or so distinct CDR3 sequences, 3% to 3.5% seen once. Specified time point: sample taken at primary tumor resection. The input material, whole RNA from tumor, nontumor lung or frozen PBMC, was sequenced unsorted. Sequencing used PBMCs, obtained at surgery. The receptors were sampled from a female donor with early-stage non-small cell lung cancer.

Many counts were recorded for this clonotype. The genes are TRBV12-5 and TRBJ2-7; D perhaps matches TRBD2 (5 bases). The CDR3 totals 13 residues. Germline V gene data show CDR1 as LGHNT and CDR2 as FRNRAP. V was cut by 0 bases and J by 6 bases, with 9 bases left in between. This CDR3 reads CASGLVGRGEQYF. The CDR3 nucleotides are TGTGCTAGTGGTTTGGTAGGGAGAGGCGAGCAGTACTTC. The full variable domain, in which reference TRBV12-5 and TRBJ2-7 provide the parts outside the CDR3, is DARVTQTPRHKVTEMGQEVTMRCQPILGHNTVFWYRQTMMQGLELLAYFRNRAPLDDSGMPKDRFSAEMPDATLATLKIQPSEPRDSAVYFCASGLVGRGEQYFGPGTRLTVT.

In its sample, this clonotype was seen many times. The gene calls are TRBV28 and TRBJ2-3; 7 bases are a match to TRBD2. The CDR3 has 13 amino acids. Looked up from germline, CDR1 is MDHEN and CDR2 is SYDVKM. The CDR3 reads CVSAAGDTDTQYF. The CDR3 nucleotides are TGTGTTTCAGCGGCGGGGGACACAGATACGCAGTATTTT.

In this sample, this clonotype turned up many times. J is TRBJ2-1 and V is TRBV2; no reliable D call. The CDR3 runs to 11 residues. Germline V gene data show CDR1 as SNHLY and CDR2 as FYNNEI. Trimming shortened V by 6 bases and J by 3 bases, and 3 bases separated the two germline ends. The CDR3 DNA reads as TGTGCCAGCAGGAACTACAATGAGCAGTTCTTC. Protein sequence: CASRNYNEQFF.

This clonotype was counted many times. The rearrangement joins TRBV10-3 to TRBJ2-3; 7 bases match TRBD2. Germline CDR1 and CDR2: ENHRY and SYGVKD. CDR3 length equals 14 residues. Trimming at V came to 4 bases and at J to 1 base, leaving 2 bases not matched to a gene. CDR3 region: CAISGGGRTDTQYF. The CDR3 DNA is TGTGCCATCAGTGGGGGAGGGCGCACAGATACGCAGTATTTT.

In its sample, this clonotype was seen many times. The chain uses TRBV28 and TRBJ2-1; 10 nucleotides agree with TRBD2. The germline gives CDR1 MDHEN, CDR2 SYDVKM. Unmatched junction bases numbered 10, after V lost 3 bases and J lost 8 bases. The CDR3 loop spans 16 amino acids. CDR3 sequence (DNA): TGTGCCAGCAGTTTCTCTAGCGGGAGAGGTAACGATGAGCAGTTCTTC. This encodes CASSFSSGRGNDEQFF.

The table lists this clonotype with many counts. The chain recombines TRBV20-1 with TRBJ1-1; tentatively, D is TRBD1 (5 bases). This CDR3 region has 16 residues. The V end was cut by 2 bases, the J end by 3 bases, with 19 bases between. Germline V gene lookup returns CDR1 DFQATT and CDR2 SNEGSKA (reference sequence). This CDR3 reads CSARRRGRGFDTEAFF. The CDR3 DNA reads TGCAGTGCTAGAAGGAGGGGACGGGGGTTTGACACTGAAGCTTTCTTT.

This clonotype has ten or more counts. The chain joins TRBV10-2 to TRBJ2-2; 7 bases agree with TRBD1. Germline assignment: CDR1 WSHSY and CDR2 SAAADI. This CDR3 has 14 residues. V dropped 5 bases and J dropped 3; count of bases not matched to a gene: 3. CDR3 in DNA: TGCGCCAGCAGTACAGGGGCAGACACCGGGGAGCTGTTTTTT. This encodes CASSTGADTGELFF.

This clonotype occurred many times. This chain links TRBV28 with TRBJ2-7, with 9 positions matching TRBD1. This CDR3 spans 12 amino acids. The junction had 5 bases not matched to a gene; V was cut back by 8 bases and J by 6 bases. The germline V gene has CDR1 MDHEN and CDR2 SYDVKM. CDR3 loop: CASERDRAEQYF. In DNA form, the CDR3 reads TGTGCCAGCGAACGGGACAGGGCCGAGCAGTACTTC.

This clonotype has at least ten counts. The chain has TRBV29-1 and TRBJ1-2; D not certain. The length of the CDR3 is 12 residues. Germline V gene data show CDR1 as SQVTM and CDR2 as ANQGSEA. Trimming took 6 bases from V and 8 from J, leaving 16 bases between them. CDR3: CSVVENLGGYTF. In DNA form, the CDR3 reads TGCAGCGTCGTGGAAAATCTGGGGGGCTACACCTTC.

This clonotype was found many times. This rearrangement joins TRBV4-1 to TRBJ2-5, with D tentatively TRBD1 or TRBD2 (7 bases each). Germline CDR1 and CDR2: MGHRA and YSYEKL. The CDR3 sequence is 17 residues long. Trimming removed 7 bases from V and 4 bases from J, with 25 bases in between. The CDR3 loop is CASTPGSRGGSRETQYF. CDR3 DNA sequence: TGCGCCAGCACCCCTGGGTCCAGGGGGGGCTCGAGAGAGACCCAGTACTTC.

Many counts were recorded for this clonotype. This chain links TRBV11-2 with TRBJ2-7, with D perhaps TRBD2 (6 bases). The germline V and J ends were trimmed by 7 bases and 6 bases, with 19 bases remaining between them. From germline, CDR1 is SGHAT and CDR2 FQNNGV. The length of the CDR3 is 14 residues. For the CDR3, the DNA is TGTGCCAGCAAGCGGCGCGGGACCCCGGGCGAGCAGTACTTC. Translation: CASKRRGTPGEQYF.

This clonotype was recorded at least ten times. In DNA, the CDR3 is TGTGCCAGCAATCTGGGAGGGGTGAGCAATCAGCCCCAGCATTTT. This sequence encodes CASNLGGVSNQPQHF. The chain links TRBV2 to TRBJ1-5, with a weak D call TRBD1 (5 bases). The CDR3 runs to 15 residues. Looked up from germline, CDR1 is SNHLY and CDR2 is FYNNEI. Between the trimmed V and J ends, which lost 7 bases and 1 base, there was a span of 14 bases.

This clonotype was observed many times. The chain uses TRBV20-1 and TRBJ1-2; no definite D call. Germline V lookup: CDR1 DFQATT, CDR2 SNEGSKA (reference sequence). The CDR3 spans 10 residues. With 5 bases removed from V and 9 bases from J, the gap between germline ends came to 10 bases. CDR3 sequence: CSALTGSYTF. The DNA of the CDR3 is TGCAGTGCTTTGACTGGAAGCTACACCTTC.

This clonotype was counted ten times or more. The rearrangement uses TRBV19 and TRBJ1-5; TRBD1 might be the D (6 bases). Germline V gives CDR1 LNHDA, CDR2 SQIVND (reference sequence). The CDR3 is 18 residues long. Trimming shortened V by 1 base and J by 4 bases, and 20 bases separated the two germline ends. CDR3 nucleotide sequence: TGTGCCAGTAGTATAGCGCGGGGGGCGAGGAGTAGGAATCAGCCCCAGCATTTT. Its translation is CASSIARGARSRNQPQHF.

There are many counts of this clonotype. The CDR3 nucleotides read TGTGCCAGCAGCGTCGCCGGGGGAAATCCTGAAGCTTTCTTT. This encodes CASSVAGGNPEAFF. The chain combines TRBV7-3 with TRBJ1-1; the D gene is possibly TRBD1 (5 bases). Trimming left V 5 bases short and J 6 bases short, with 16 bases between. Germline CDR1 SGHTA, CDR2 FQGTGA. The CDR3 is 14 residues long.

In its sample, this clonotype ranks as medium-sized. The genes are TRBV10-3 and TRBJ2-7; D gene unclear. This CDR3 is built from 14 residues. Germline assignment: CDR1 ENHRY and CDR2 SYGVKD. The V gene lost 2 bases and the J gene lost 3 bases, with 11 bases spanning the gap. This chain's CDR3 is CAISEPRWGYEQYF. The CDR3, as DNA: TGTGCCATCAGTGAGCCAAGGTGGGGCTACGAGCAGTACTTC.

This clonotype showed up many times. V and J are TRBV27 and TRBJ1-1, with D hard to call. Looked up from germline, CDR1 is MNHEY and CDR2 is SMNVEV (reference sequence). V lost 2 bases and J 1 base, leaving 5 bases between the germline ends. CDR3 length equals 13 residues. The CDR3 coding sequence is TGTGCCAGCAGTTTAAAGGAGAACACTGAAGCTTTCTTT. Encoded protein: CASSLKENTEAFF.